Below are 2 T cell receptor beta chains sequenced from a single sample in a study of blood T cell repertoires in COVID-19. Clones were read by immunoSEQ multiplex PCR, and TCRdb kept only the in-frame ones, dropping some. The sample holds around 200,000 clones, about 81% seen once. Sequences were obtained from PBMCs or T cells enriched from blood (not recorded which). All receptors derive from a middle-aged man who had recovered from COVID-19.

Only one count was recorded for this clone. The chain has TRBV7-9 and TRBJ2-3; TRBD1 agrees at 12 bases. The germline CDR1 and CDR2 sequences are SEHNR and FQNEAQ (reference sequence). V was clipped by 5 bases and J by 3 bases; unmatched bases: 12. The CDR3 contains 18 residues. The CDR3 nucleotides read TGTGCCAGCAGCCGCGGGACAGGGGGCTCCCTTGGAACAGATACGCAGTATTTT. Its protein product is CASSRGTGGSLGTDTQYF.

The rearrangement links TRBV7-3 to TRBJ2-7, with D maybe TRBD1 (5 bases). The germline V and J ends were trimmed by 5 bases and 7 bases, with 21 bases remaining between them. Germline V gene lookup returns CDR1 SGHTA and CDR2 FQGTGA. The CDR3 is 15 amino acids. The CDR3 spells CASSPQGSPTGEQYF. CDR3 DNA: TGTGCCAGCAGCCCCCAGGGTTCTCCTACCGGGGAGCAGTACTTC. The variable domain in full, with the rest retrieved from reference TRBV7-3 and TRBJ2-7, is GAGVSQTPSNKVTEKGKYVELRCDPISGHTALYWYRQSLGQGPEFLIYFQGTGAADDSGLPNDRFFAVRPEGSVSTLKIQRTERGDSAVYLCASSPQGSPTGEQYFGPGTRLTVT.